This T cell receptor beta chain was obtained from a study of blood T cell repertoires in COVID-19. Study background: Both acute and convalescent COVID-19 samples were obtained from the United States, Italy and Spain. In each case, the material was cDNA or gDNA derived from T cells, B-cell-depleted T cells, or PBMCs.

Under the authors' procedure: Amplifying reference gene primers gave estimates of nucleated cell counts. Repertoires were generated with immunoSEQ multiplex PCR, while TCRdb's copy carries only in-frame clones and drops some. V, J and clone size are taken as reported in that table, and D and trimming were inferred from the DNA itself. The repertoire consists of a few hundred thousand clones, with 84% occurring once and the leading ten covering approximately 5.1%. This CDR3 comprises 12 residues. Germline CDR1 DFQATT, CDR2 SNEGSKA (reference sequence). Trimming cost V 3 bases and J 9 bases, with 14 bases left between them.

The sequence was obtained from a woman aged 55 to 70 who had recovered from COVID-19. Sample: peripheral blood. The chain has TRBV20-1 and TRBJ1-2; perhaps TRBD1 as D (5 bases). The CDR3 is CSASLDPGSYTF. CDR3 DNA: TGCAGTGCTAGTTTGGACCCAGGGAGCTACACCTTC.